This TCR beta chain was retrieved from a study of CD8 T cells in ankylosing spondylitis. Findings and limits, study-wide: Those disease-linked clones were CD8+; they were also relatively rare in peripheral blood. A motif of eight highly homologous TCR beta variants was seen as apparently characteristic of ankylosing spondylitis blood. Reportedly, matched ankylosing spondylitis synovial fluid was significantly enriched for disease-linked clones. In reactive arthritis synovial fluid and blood, some motif variants had been reported before.

CDR1 LGHNA and CDR2 YNFKEQ come from the germline V gene. The V gene lost 1 base and the J gene lost 7 bases, with 8 bases spanning the gap. The CDR3 is made up of 13 amino acids. This clonotype has a count of ten or more. The antigen is unknown. Quantitative barcoded 5'-RACE was used to prepare TCR beta libraries. Using its own MiXCR run on the 5' RACE reads, TCRdb lists one record per CDR3 protein. This table holds under 250,000 distinct CDR3 sequences, about 7.3% found once. The material sequenced was blood, either unsorted or a sorted T cell fraction (not recorded which). The clonotype originates from a male donor with ankylosing spondylitis. The V gene is TRBV4-2, the J gene TRBJ2-1; unclear D gene. CDR3 sequence: CASSQVEWNEQFF. For the CDR3, the DNA is TGTGCCAGCAGCCAAGTGGAATGGAATGAGCAGTTCTTC.